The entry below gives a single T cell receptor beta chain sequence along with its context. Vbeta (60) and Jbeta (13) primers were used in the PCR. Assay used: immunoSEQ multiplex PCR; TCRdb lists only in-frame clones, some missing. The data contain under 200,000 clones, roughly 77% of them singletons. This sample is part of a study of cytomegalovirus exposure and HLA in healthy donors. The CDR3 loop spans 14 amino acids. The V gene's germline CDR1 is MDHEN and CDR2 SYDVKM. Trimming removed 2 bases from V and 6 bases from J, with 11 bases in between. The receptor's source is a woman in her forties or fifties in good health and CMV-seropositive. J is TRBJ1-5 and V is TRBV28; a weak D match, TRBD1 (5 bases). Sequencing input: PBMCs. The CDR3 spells CASSLARVGQPQHF. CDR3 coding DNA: TGTGCCAGCAGTTTAGCCAGGGTCGGTCAGCCCCAGCATTTT.